This TCR beta chain was found in a study of coeliac disease. As for the study in general: Without high-resolution HLA typing, biased TRBV7-2 usage was examined as a proof of principle. Whole-study results and caveats: TRB repertoires were largely private, with most amino acid sequences found in only one sample.

Trimming removed 5 bases from V and 5 bases from J, with 13 bases in between. Germline V CDR1 and CDR2: SGHNT, YENEEA. The length of the CDR3 is 14 residues. Assay: immunoSEQ multiplex PCR; the TCRdb copy retains only in-frame clones and omits some. This table holds roughly 2,000 clones, about 60% found once. With respect to this clone: Its antigen is not identified.

V usage is TRBV11-3 and J usage is TRBJ1-5, with a tentative D call TRBD1 (6 bases). The specimen sequenced was lamina propria lymphocytes from the gut. This TCR came from a woman aged 25 to 39 with active celiac disease. CDR3 protein: CASSREDSDQPQHF. CDR3 in DNA: TGTGCCAGCAGCCGCGAGGACAGTGATCAGCCCCAGCATTTT.